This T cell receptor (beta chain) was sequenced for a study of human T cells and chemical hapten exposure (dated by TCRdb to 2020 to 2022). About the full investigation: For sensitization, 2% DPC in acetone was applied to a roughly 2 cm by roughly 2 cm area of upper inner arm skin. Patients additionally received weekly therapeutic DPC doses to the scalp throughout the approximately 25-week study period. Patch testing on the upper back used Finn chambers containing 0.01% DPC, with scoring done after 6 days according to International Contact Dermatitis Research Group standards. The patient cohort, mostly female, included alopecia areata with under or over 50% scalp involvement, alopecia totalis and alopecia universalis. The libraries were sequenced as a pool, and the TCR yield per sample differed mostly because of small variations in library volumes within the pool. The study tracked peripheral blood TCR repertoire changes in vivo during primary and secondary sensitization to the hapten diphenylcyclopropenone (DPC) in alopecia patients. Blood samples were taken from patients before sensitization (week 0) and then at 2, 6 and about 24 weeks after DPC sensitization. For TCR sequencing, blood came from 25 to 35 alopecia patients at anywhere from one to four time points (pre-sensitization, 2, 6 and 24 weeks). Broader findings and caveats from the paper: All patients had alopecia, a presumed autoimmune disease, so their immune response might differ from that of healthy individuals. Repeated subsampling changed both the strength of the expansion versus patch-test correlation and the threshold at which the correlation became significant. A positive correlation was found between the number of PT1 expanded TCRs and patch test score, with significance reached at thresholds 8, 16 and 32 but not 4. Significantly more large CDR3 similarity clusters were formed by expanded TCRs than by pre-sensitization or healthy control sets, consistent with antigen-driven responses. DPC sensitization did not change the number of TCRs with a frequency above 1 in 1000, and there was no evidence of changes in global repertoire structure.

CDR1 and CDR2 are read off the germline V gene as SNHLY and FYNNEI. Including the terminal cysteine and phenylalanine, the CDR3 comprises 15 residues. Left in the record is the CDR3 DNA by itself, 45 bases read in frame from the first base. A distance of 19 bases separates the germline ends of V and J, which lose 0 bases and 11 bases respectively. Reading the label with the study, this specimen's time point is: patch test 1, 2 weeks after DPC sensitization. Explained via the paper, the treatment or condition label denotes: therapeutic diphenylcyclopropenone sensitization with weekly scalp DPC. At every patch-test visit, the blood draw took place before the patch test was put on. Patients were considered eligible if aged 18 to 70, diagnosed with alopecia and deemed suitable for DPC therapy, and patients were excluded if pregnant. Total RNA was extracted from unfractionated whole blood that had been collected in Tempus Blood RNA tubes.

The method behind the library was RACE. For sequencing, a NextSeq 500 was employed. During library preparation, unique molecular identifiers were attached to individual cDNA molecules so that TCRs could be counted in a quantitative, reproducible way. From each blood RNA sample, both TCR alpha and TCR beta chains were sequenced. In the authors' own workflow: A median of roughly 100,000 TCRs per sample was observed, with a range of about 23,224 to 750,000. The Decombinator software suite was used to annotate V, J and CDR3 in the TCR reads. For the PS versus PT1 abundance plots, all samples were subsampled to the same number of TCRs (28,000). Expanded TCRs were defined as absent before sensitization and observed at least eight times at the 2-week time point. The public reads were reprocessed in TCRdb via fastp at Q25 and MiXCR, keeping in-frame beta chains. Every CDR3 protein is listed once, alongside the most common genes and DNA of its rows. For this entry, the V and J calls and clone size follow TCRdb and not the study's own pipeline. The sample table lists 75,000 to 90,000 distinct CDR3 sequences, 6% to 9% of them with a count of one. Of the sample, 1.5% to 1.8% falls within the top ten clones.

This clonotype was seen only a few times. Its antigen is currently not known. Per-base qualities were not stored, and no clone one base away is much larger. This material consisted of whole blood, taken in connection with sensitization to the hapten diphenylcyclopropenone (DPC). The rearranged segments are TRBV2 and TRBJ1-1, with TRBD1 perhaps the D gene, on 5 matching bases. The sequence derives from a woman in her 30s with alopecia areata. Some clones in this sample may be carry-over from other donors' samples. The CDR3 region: CASSEALFAQGYAFF. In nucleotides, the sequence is TGTGCCAGCAGTGAAGCGCTTTTCGCGCAGGGATACGCTTTCTTT. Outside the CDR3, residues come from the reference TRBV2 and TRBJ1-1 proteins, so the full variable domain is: EPEVTQTPSHQVTQMGQEVILRCVPISNHLYFYWYRQILGQKVEFLVSFYNNEISEKSEIFDDQFSVERPDGSNFTLKIRSTKLEDSAMYFCASSEALFAQGYAFFGQGTRLTVV.